This is a list of T cell receptor beta chains from one sample in a study. TCRdb reanalysed the RT-PCR reads using MiXCR and keeps one entry per CDR3 protein. The sample comprises 550,000 to 750,000 distinct CDR3 sequences, around 14% of which are singletons, and roughly 4% rests with the top ten. Sequenced material: memory CD4+ T cells from blood. Receptors originate from a female donor in good health, serving as a healthy control. CDR3s include the opening cysteine and the closing phenylalanine or tryptophan. Fields, in order: clone size, J gene, D gene, V gene, CDR3 protein, CDR3 DNA. The D gene is left open where the match is weak. Clone size is not always given. Where it is, it says once, few, many or a class for expanded clones.

clone size: many
J gene: TRBJ2-3
D gene: NA
V gene: TRBV29-1
CDR3 protein: CSVAPSDTQYF
CDR3 DNA: TGCAGCGTTGCCCCGTCAGATACGCAGTATTTT

clone size: few
J gene: TRBJ2-7
D gene: NA
V gene: TRBV20-1
CDR3 protein: CSARWLDREYF
CDR3 DNA: TGCAGTGCTAGGTGGCTAGATCGTGAGTACTTC

clone size: NA
J gene: TRBJ1-1
D gene: NA
V gene: TRBV2
CDR3 protein: CASREQGTSGTEAFF
CDR3 DNA: TGTGCCAGCAGGGAGCAAGGGACCTCGGGGACTGAAGCTTTCTTT

clone size: NA
J gene: TRBJ1-1
D gene: NA
V gene: TRBV12-3/TRBV12-4
CDR3 protein: CASSPQGGVLNTEAFF
CDR3 DNA: TGTGCCAGCAGCCCACAGGGAGGTGTACTGAACACTGAAGCTTTCTTT

clone size: few
J gene: TRBJ1-1
D gene: NA
V gene: TRBV15
CDR3 protein: CATSRAGSPNTEAFF
CDR3 DNA: TGTGCCACCAGCAGAGCGGGTTCACCGAACACTGAAGCTTTCTTT

clone size: NA
J gene: TRBJ2-4
D gene: NA
V gene: TRBV6-2/TRBV6-3
CDR3 protein: CAGQESAAKNIQYF
CDR3 DNA: TGTGCCGGGCAGGAGAGTGCGGCCAAAAACATTCAGTACTTC

clone size: NA
J gene: TRBJ1-1
D gene: NA
V gene: TRBV20-1
CDR3 protein: CRGAGTGMNTEAFF
CDR3 DNA: TGCAGGGGGGCCGGGACGGGAATGAACACTGAAGCTTTCTTT

clone size: many
J gene: TRBJ2-3
D gene: TRBD1
V gene: TRBV20-1
CDR3 protein: CSASRGTGNTDTQYF
CDR3 DNA: TGCAGTGCTAGTAGGGGGACAGGGAACACAGATACGCAGTATTTT

clone size: few
J gene: TRBJ2-6
D gene: TRBD2
V gene: TRBV20-1
CDR3 protein: CSAPSGTSGRTSGANVLTF
CDR3 DNA: TGCAGTGCACCATCCGGGACTAGCGGGAGGACCTCTGGGGCCAACGTCCTGACTTTC

clone size: many
J gene: TRBJ1-1
D gene: NA
V gene: TRBV29-1
CDR3 protein: CSVARANTEAFF
CDR3 DNA: TGCAGCGTTGCCAGGGCAAACACTGAAGCTTTCTTT

clone size: NA
J gene: TRBJ1-1
D gene: NA
V gene: TRBV18
CDR3 protein: CASSPDQHTEAFF
CDR3 DNA: TGTGCCAGCTCACCGGACCAACACACTGAAGCTTTCTTT

clone size: NA
J gene: TRBJ1-1
D gene: NA
V gene: TRBV2
CDR3 protein: CASKKGQTNTEAFF
CDR3 DNA: TGTGCCAGCAAAAAGGGGCAGACAAACACTGAAGCTTTCTTT

clone size: NA
J gene: TRBJ1-2
D gene: NA
V gene: TRBV28
CDR3 protein: CASSLSRYGYTF
CDR3 DNA: TGTGCCAGCAGTTTATCCCGCTATGGCTACACCTTC

clone size: few
J gene: TRBJ2-3
D gene: TRBD2
V gene: TRBV5-1
CDR3 protein: CASSFLAGGGPDTQYF
CDR3 DNA: TGCGCCAGCAGCTTCTTAGCGGGAGGCGGTCCAGATACGCAGTATTTT

clone size: NA
J gene: TRBJ2-7
D gene: NA
V gene: TRBV10-3
CDR3 protein: CAISSDRITYEQYF
CDR3 DNA: TGTGCCATCAGCTCGGACAGAATAACCTACGAGCAGTACTTC

clone size: few
J gene: TRBJ2-5
D gene: TRBD1
V gene: TRBV20-1
CDR3 protein: CSRGTGSRETQYF
CDR3 DNA: TGCAGCCGGGGGACAGGTTCCCGGGAGACCCAGTACTTC

clone size: many
J gene: TRBJ2-3
D gene: NA
V gene: TRBV7-3
CDR3 protein: CASSSQGAYTDTQYF
CDR3 DNA: TGTGCCAGCAGTTCACAGGGAGCCTACACAGATACGCAGTATTTT

clone size: NA
J gene: TRBJ2-1
D gene: NA
V gene: TRBV6-1
CDR3 protein: CASSESWDPSYNEQFF
CDR3 DNA: TGTGCCAGCAGTGAGTCGTGGGACCCCTCCTACAATGAGCAGTTCTTC

clone size: many
J gene: TRBJ2-1
D gene: TRBD1
V gene: TRBV29-1
CDR3 protein: CSVTGGYNEQFF
CDR3 DNA: TGCAGCGTGACAGGGGGTTACAATGAGCAGTTCTTC

clone size: NA
J gene: TRBJ2-6
D gene: TRBD1
V gene: TRBV7-9
CDR3 protein: CASSAGQGPPGANVLTF
CDR3 DNA: TGTGCCAGCAGCGCGGGACAGGGCCCCCCCGGGGCCAACGTCCTGACTTTC

clone size: NA
J gene: TRBJ2-4
D gene: NA
V gene: TRBV7-9
CDR3 protein: CASGTGMNIQYF
CDR3 DNA: TGTGCCAGCGGCACAGGGATGAACATTCAGTACTTC

clone size: few
J gene: TRBJ2-5
D gene: TRBD1
V gene: TRBV20-1
CDR3 protein: CSASRAGGTETQYF
CDR3 DNA: TGCAGTGCTAGTCGGGCAGGGGGAACGGAGACCCAGTACTTC

clone size: NA
J gene: TRBJ2-3
D gene: TRBD2
V gene: TRBV7-3
CDR3 protein: CASSPAGGGPSTDTQYF
CDR3 DNA: TGTGCCAGCAGCCCAGCGGGGGGAGGCCCTAGCACAGATACGCAGTATTTT

clone size: many
J gene: TRBJ2-5
D gene: NA
V gene: TRBV7-2
CDR3 protein: CASSLIQQETQYF
CDR3 DNA: TGTGCCAGCAGCTTAATCCAACAAGAGACCCAGTACTTC

clone size: NA
J gene: TRBJ1-6
D gene: TRBD1
V gene: TRBV7-3
CDR3 protein: CASSLWGDRGSPLHF
CDR3 DNA: TGTGCCAGCAGCTTATGGGGGGACAGGGGTTCACCCCTCCACTTT

clone size: NA
J gene: TRBJ1-6
D gene: TRBD1
V gene: TRBV12-3/TRBV12-4
CDR3 protein: CASSLPGQGINSPLHF
CDR3 DNA: TGTGCCAGCAGTCTCCCGGGACAGGGAATTAATTCACCCCTCCACTTT

clone size: NA
J gene: TRBJ2-7
D gene: NA
V gene: TRBV7-7
CDR3 protein: CARGFPEQYF
CDR3 DNA: TGTGCCAGAGGGTTTCCCGAGCAGTACTTC

clone size: many
J gene: TRBJ1-5
D gene: NA
V gene: TRBV5-1
CDR3 protein: CASSLAGTINQPQHF
CDR3 DNA: TGCGCCAGCAGCTTGGCCGGGACAATCAATCAGCCCCAGCATTTT

clone size: NA
J gene: TRBJ2-1
D gene: NA
V gene: TRBV4-2
CDR3 protein: CASSQSRLLNEQFF
CDR3 DNA: TGTGCCAGCAGCCAGTCCCGACTCCTCAATGAGCAGTTCTTC

clone size: few
J gene: TRBJ2-3
D gene: TRBD1
V gene: TRBV12-3/TRBV12-4
CDR3 protein: CASSPGQSWDTQYF
CDR3 DNA: TGTGCCAGCAGCCCGGGACAGTCTTGGGATACGCAGTATTTT

clone size: many
J gene: TRBJ2-7
D gene: TRBD2
V gene: TRBV7-8
CDR3 protein: CASSRNPPGLAGVLEQYF
CDR3 DNA: TGTGCCAGCAGCCGGAATCCTCCGGGACTAGCGGGAGTTCTCGAGCAGTACTTC

clone size: many
J gene: TRBJ2-1
D gene: NA
V gene: TRBV20-1
CDR3 protein: CSVRRGSNNEQFF
CDR3 DNA: TGCAGTGTCAGACGCGGGTCCAACAATGAGCAGTTCTTC